This TCR beta chain was observed in a study of cytomegalovirus exposure and HLA in healthy donors. PCR amplification relied on 60 Vbeta primers (plus 13 Jbeta primers). Clones were sequenced by immunoSEQ multiplex PCR, and TCRdb holds only the in-frame ones, with some missing. The repertoire holds 150,000 to 160,000 clones, with about 80% as singletons. Losses at the gene ends were 0 bases for V and 0 bases for J; bases not matched to a gene: 5. This CDR3 comprises 16 residues. Germline V gene data show CDR1 as MNHEY and CDR2 as SVGAGI. The sequence came from a man in his thirties or forties in good health and CMV-seropositive. Source material: PBMCs. J is TRBJ2-7 and V is TRBV6-5; 7 nucleotides line up with TRBD1. DNA for the CDR3: TGTGCCAGCAGTTACTCGACATGGGACAGCTCCTACGAGCAGTACTTC. Protein: CASSYSTWDSSYEQYF.